These 19 T cell receptor beta chains originate from one sample sequenced in a study of T-cell memory formation after mild COVID-19 (dated by TCRdb to the early 2020s). The receptor library was made with 5' RACE. The sequencing machine was an Illumina NovaSeq 6000. TCRdb ran its own pipeline on the public reads, namely fastp trimming at Q25 and MiXCR clone calling, and kept in-frame beta chains. A single entry per CDR3 protein holds the most common genes and DNA from its merged rows. The sample table contains under 650,000 distinct CDR3 sequences; only one count was recorded for roughly 18% of them. The ten largest clones take up around 12% of the sample. Source material: PBMCs or a T cell subset sorted from them (not recorded which). All receptors derive from an adult woman who had mild COVID-19 (a few samples of this study predate the infection). The sample titles of this study are shuffled in the database, so cell type and time point are left out; the donor was told from shared clones.

The sample holds a few counts of this clonotype. The chain recombines TRBV12-3 or TRBV12-4 with TRBJ2-1; D might be TRBD2 (5 bases). The CDR3 length is 15 residues. V lost 7 bases and J 2 bases, leaving 15 bases between the germline ends. This CDR3 is CASTLGLLTYNEQFF. CDR3 bases: TGTGCCAGCACCCTCGGACTCCTTACCTACAATGAGCAGTTCTTC.

The J gene is TRBJ2-7, the V gene TRBV9; no clear D gene. The CDR3 spans 17 residues. The V gene's germline CDR1 is SGDLS and CDR2 YYNGEE. V was shortened by 0 bases and J by 2 bases, with 18 bases between the two germline ends. Here the CDR3 reads CASSVGVAEPPPYEQYF. The CDR3 nucleotides read TGTGCCAGCAGCGTAGGGGTAGCAGAACCCCCGCCCTACGAGCAGTACTTC.

This clonotype was seen many times. The rearrangement uses TRBV7-2 and TRBJ2-1; 10 bases map to TRBD2. V gave up 6 bases and J gave up 1 base; unmatched junction bases: 3. This CDR3 comprises 15 residues. CDR1 SGHTA and CDR2 FQGNSA come from the germline V gene. The CDR3 bases are TGTGCCAGCAGTACGACTAGCGGGTCCTACAATGAGCAGTTCTTC. The encoded protein is CASSTTSGSYNEQFF.

In its sample, this clonotype was seen a few times. The chain has TRBV4-2 and TRBJ1-1; perhaps TRBD1 as D (5 bases). The CDR3 consists of 16 residues. Trimming cost V 2 bases and J 1 base, with 14 bases left between them. Per the germline V gene, CDR1 is LGHNA and CDR2 is YNFKEQ. CDR3 sequence reads: CASSQRWTLENTEAFF. For the CDR3, the DNA is TGTGCCAGCAGCCAAAGGTGGACACTGGAGAACACTGAAGCTTTCTTT.

The rearrangement joins TRBV6-5 to TRBJ2-7; 8 bases fit TRBD1. CDR1 and CDR2 (germline): MNHEY, SVGAGI. There are 12 residues in the CDR3. V was clipped by 8 bases and J by 0 bases; unmatched bases: 0. The CDR3 DNA sequence: TGTGCCAGCGGACAGGGCTCCTACGAGCAGTACTTC. It is translated as CASGQGSYEQYF.

A few counts support this clonotype. This chain connects TRBV20-1 to TRBJ2-3, with 8 bases lining up with TRBD1. V was pared by 6 bases and J by 5 bases, with 7 bases of the junction left unmatched. CDR3 length equals 13 residues. The germline V gene encodes CDR1 DFQATT and CDR2 SNEGSKA (reference sequence). The CDR3 sequence: CSAHPGGKDTQYF. The CDR3 DNA follows: TGCAGTGCCCACCCAGGGGGCAAAGATACGCAGTATTTT.

The chain joins TRBV10-3 to TRBJ1-3; 9 bases are a match to TRBD1. The V gene end was trimmed by 11 bases and the J gene end by 4 bases; junction bases not matched to a gene: 6. CDR3 size: 13 residues. Germline CDR1 ENHRY, CDR2 SYGVKD. CDR3 coding DNA: TGTGCCTCCGGACAGGGGCAGGGAAACACCATATATTTT. This codes for CASGQGQGNTIYF.

This chain links TRBV7-9 with TRBJ1-6, with a weak D call TRBD1 (6 bases). CDR3 length: 16 amino acids. The germline CDR1 and CDR2 sequences are SEHNR and FQNEAQ (reference sequence). Trimming stripped 5 bases from V and 7 bases from J, with 18 bases between. Here the CDR3 reads CASSDSHVGGNSPLHF. In DNA, the CDR3 is TGTGCCAGCAGCGACTCACATGTGGGGGGCAATTCACCCCTCCACTTT.

This clonotype was seen ten or more times. The chain has TRBV20-1 and TRBJ2-5, with 7 bases identical to TRBD1. Trimming at V came to 5 bases and at J to 1 base, leaving 4 bases not matched to a gene. Germline V gene lookup returns CDR1 DFQATT and CDR2 SNEGSKA (reference sequence). The CDR3 runs to 13 residues. CDR3 DNA: TGCAGTGCTCCCAGACAGGGCCAAGAGACCCAGTACTTC. Translated, it gives CSAPRQGQETQYF.

This clonotype occurred a few times. This chain joins TRBV20-1 and TRBJ1-1; D unresolved. Germline CDR1 is DFQATT and CDR2 is SNEGSKA (reference sequence). There are 13 residues in the CDR3. V dropped 5 bases and J dropped 3 bases, with 13 bases sitting between them. This CDR3 is CSALRKVDTEAFF. The CDR3, as DNA: TGCAGTGCTTTAAGAAAGGTCGACACTGAAGCTTTCTTT.

The chain is built from TRBV5-6 and TRBJ2-5, with 11 nucleotides matching TRBD2. The CDR3 runs to 15 residues. Germline CDR1 is SGHDT and CDR2 is YYEEEE. J gave up 10 bases and V 0 bases, and 8 bases lay outside the gene matches. The chain's CDR3 is CASSLELAGVPDQYF. DNA of the CDR3: TGTGCCAGCAGCTTGGAACTAGCGGGGGTCCCTGACCAGTACTTC.

This clonotype was counted a few times. The gene calls are TRBV12-3 or TRBV12-4 and TRBJ2-7, with D unclear. The length of the CDR3 is 14 residues. The V end lost 5 bases, the J end lost 3 bases, and 14 bases lay between the germline ends. As DNA, the CDR3 is TGTGCCAGCAGTCCCGATAGGTTTCTCTACGAGCAGTACTTC. Translated, it gives CASSPDRFLYEQYF.

In its sample, this clonotype was seen a few times. J is TRBJ2-7 and V is TRBV14; D is uncertain. From germline, CDR1 is SGHDN and CDR2 FVKESK. This CDR3 is built from 13 residues. V was clipped by 5 bases and J by 6 bases, with 14 bases between them. CDR3 in amino acids: CASSLEGVGEQYF. The CDR3 coding sequence is TGTGCCAGCAGCTTAGAAGGCGTAGGCGAGCAGTACTTC.

This clonotype was detected a few times. J is TRBJ1-5 and V is TRBV7-2; D ambiguous. CDR1 SGHTA and CDR2 FQGNSA come from the germline V gene. CDR3 length equals 15 residues. With 2 bases removed from V and 3 bases from J, the gap between germline ends came to 11 bases. Here the CDR3 reads CASSLTGGFNQPQHF. DNA for the CDR3: TGTGCCAGCAGCTTAACGGGCGGATTCAATCAGCCCCAGCATTTT.

This clonotype was recorded at least ten times. The rearrangement uses TRBV10-3 and TRBJ1-1, with TRBD1 matching 8 bases. Germline CDR1 and CDR2: ENHRY and SYGVKD. CDR3 size: 13 residues. V lost 6 bases to trimming and J lost 1 base; unmatched junction nucleotides: 1. The CDR3 here is CAIRDRENTEAFF. CDR3 bases: TGTGCCATCAGGGACAGGGAGAACACTGAAGCTTTCTTT.

This clonotype was seen only a few times. The rearrangement joins TRBV11-2 to TRBJ1-6; D ambiguous. The V gene lost 0 bases and the J gene lost 0 bases, with 6 bases spanning the gap. The germline CDR1 and CDR2 sequences are SGHAT and FQNNGV. The CDR3 loop spans 16 amino acids. CDR3 DNA sequence: TGTGCCAGCAGCTTAGACAGTTACTCCTATAATTCACCCCTCCACTTT. Residues: CASSLDSYSYNSPLHF.

In this sample, this clonotype turned up many times. V usage is TRBV7-6 and J usage is TRBJ2-7; D is unclear. In germline, CDR1 is SGHVS, CDR2 FNYEAQ. V was trimmed by 1 base and J by 0 bases, leaving 4 bases between them. CDR3 length: 13 amino acids. The CDR3 nucleotides are TGTGCCAGCAGCTTAGGACACTCCTACGAGCAGTACTTC. This translates into CASSLGHSYEQYF.

This clonotype was counted between two and nine times. One end of the junction does not line up with germline, which may come from a read error. The rearrangement links TRBV7-7 to TRBJ2-5; 7 bases align to TRBD1. The CDR3 sequence is 15 residues long. Per the germline V gene, CDR1 is SSHAT and CDR2 is FNYEAQ (reference sequence). The CDR3 protein is CASSLSTGNQETQYF. The CDR3 DNA sequence: TGTGCTAGCAGCTTGTCGACAGGGAACCAAGAGACCCAGTACTTC.

This clonotype was counted between two and nine times. The chain recombines TRBV18 with TRBJ2-4; D unclear. The CDR3 sequence is 14 residues long. Trimming left V 5 bases short and J 5 bases short, with 13 bases between. The germline V gene has CDR1 KGHSH and CDR2 LQKENI. CDR3 sequence reads: CASSAGGSENIQYF. CDR3 nucleotides: TGTGCCAGCTCAGCAGGTGGTTCTGAAAACATTCAGTACTTC.